The TCR beta chain under discussion was sequenced for a study of Graves' ophthalmopathy and Graves' hyperthyroidism. Study background: Peripheral blood sampling occurred at initial diagnosis, before any treatment.

Of note for this clonotype: The antigen remains undetermined.

CDR3 regions of TCR beta were amplified from RNA transcripts. HTBI primers served in a first-round RT-PCR, which a second-round multiplex PCR followed. TCRdb reanalysed the multiplex PCR reads using MiXCR and keeps one entry per CDR3 protein. This table has some 170,000 distinct CDR3 sequences, roughly two fifths appearing once. Study results and caveats: This model predicted ophthalmopathy progression (sensitivity roughly 71%, specificity 72% to 85%).

Where ophthalmopathy was present, donors had moderate-to-severe activity, CAS ≥3, NOSPECS ≥4 and duration under 3 months. Reliance was placed on clinical symptoms, serum thyroxine, TRAb, thyroid ultrasound and orbital computed tomography for diagnosis. What was sequenced was peripheral blood. The receptor was isolated from a man between 25 and 39 years old with Graves' ophthalmopathy.

Here the CDR3 reads CASSWTGAYEQYF. The CDR3 DNA follows: TGTGCCAGCAGTTGGACGGGTGCCTACGAGCAGTACTTC. The chain joins TRBV6-2 or TRBV6-3 to TRBJ2-7; D not resolved. The CDR3 is 13 residues long. From germline, CDR1 is MNHEY and CDR2 SVGEGT. Trimming removed 4 bases from V and 2 bases from J, with 9 bases in between.